This paragraph reports one TCR beta chain. Its target is not known. The source of the sample is a study of T cell repertoires in cytomegalovirus infection. Study overall: CMV infection and matching HLA type were both indicated by public TCR beta signatures.

V shed 7 bases and J 6 bases; nucleotides not matched to a gene: 6. This CDR3 comprises 14 residues. Germline CDR1 reads LGHNA; CDR2 reads YNFKEQ. Study conclusions and caveats: Identification of carriers of CMV plus the relevant HLA was performed using cumulative public TCR beta family frequency.

TCRdb re-analysed the reads in MiXCR, keeping a single row per CDR3 protein. The sample holds some 920,000 distinct CDR3 sequences, about a third seen once. This receptor was obtained from a human donor in good health (CMV status not recorded). Some clones in this sample may be carry-over from other donors' samples. The chain carries TRBV4-2 and TRBJ2-2; 9 nucleotides agree with TRBD1. Sequences were derived from cultured CD8+ T cells from PBMCs, sampled from culture after CMV antigen stimulation. The chain's CDR3 is CASKPTGGSGELFF. In nucleotides, the CDR3 is TGTGCCAGCAAGCCAACAGGGGGCTCCGGGGAGCTGTTTTTT.